This entry describes one TCR beta chain. The data belong to a study of blood T cell repertoires in COVID-19. In the source study's methods: Amplification with reference gene primers provided the estimates of nucleated cell counts. The table came from immunoSEQ multiplex PCR; TCRdb's copy has only in-frame clones and leaves some out. V and J calls and clone size follow that table, whereas D and trimming were derived from the DNA. This table has tens of thousands of clones, just over 85% appearing once. This sequence was found in a woman aged 70-85 years with acute or convalescent COVID-19. The sequencing sample was made of peripheral blood.

The CDR3 nucleotides are TGTGCCAGCAGTCCGGGACAGGGTAGTTCAGATACGCAGTATTTT. It is translated as CASSPGQGSSDTQYF. The genes are TRBV7-6 and TRBJ2-3; 9 nucleotides match TRBD1. CDR3 length: 15 residues. V shed 6 bases, J shed 4 bases, and the junction held 8 bases outside the gene matches. Germline CDR1 SGHVS, CDR2 FNYEAQ.